A single sample gave rise to the 25 T cell receptor beta chains below, sequenced in a study of T cell responses to AZD1222 COVID-19 vaccine. Measured with immunoSEQ multiplex PCR; TCRdb has only the in-frame clones, and not every one. The sample yields fewer than 150,000 clones, roughly 91% seen once. The source was peripheral blood, collected on day 0 of AZD1222 vaccination. Source of these receptors: an adult in good health.

The CDR3 DNA reads TGCACCAGCAGCCTTGTAAGTCCCTCGGCGGGAGGGTCCCCCTACAATGAGCAGTTCTTC. The encoded protein is CTSSLVSPSAGGSPYNEQFF. This rearrangement joins TRBV1 to TRBJ2-1; TRBD2, as called in the table, went unchecked against the DNA. TRBV1 is shown as a pseudogene. The CDR3 runs 20 residues.

The V and J genes are TRBV10-3 and TRBJ2-7; D gene uncertain. The CDR3 length is 12 residues. V lost 2 bases and J lost 5, with 7 bases in between. Germline V gene sequence: CDR1 ENHRY, CDR2 SYGVKD. The CDR3 protein is CAISEASDEQYF. CDR3 sequence (DNA): TGTGCCATCAGTGAGGCTTCGGACGAGCAGTACTTC.

J is TRBJ2-5 and V is TRBV7-8, with 7 bases aligning to TRBD1. Germline CDR1 SGHVS, CDR2 FQNEAQ. This CDR3 is built from 16 residues. The junction had 9 bases not matched to a gene; V was cut back by 3 bases and J by 2 bases. The CDR3 spells CASSFGTATWQETQYF. DNA of the CDR3: TGTGCCAGCAGCTTCGGGACAGCTACATGGCAAGAGACCCAGTACTTC.

The chain is built from TRBV6-5 and TRBJ2-1; possibly TRBD1 for D (6 bases). CDR1 and CDR2 (germline): MNHEY, SVGAGI. The CDR3 loop spans 14 amino acids. Deletions cut 7 bases from V and 9 bases from J, with 19 bases between. For the CDR3, the DNA is TGTGCCAGCATGTCGGCAGGGGTGGTCGGTGAGCAGTTCTTC. This codes for CASMSAGVVGEQFF.

CDR3 bases: TGTGCCAGTAGTATAGGTGCTAGCGGGAGGTTTAGCGAGCAGTTCTTC. Amino acid sequence: CASSIGASGRFSEQFF. This rearrangement joins TRBV19 to TRBJ2-1, with TRBD2 matching over 11 bases. Unmatched junction bases numbered 9, after V lost 1 base and J lost 10 bases. Per the germline V gene, CDR1 is LNHDA and CDR2 is SQIVND (reference sequence). The CDR3 sequence is 16 residues long.

CDR3 DNA sequence: TGTGCCAGCAGTCCAAGAAGGGGAGAGCAGTTCTTC. It yields the protein CASSPRRGEQFF. V and J are TRBV12-3 or TRBV12-4 and TRBJ2-1, with D possibly being TRBD1 (5 bases). CDR3 length equals 12 residues. Trimming cost V 5 bases and J 10 bases, with 12 bases left between them.

This sequence joins TRBV21-1 and TRBJ1-2. TRBV21-1 is a pseudogene locus. The CDR3 is made up of 16 amino acids. In nucleotides, the CDR3 is TGTGCCAGCAGGAATAGGAGAGATTTTTGGGGTAACGGCTACACCTTC. Protein sequence: CASRNRRDFWGNGYTF.

A single count supports this clone. Different DNA sequences within this sample yield the same CDR3. V gene TRBV10-3 combines with J gene TRBJ1-5, with D unresolved. Germline V gene data show CDR1 as ENHRY and CDR2 as SYGVKD. CDR3 length: 12 amino acids. Trimming cost V 6 bases and J 2 bases, with 5 bases left between them. The chain's CDR3 is CAIRGGNQPQHF. DNA for the CDR3: TGTGCCATCAGGGGAGGCAATCAGCCCCAGCATTTT.

V gene TRBV19 combines with J gene TRBJ2-5, with a weak D call TRBD2 (5 bases). The CDR3 consists of 16 residues. Germline V lookup: CDR1 LNHDA, CDR2 SQIVND (reference sequence). The V and J ends lost 3 bases and 1 base respectively, with 15 bases between them. The CDR3 reads CASSIDYGVGQETQYF. As DNA, the CDR3 is TGTGCCAGTAGTATTGACTACGGGGTTGGCCAAGAGACCCAGTACTTC.

Points on this clone: A read error may account for a junction end that differs from germline. This chain joins TRBV15 and TRBJ1-3, with D possibly being TRBD1 (6 bases). Per germline, CDR1 LNHNV and CDR2 YYDKDF (reference sequence). This CDR3 spans 16 amino acids. As DNA, the CDR3 is TGTGCCACCAGCAGAGATACGACAGGAACTGGAAACACCATGTATTTT. This gives the protein CATSRDTTGTGNTMYF.

This clone was observed a single time. The V and J genes are TRBV4-1 and TRBJ2-7; 9 bases fit TRBD2. The V segment lost 4 bases and the J segment 12 bases; nucleotides outside the gene matches: 16. This CDR3 region has 15 residues. Germline CDR1 is MGHRA and CDR2 is YSYEKL. The CDR3 loop is CASSPQSGTSPQTYF. CDR3 nucleotide sequence: TGCGCCAGCAGCCCCCAATCCGGGACTAGCCCCCAAACGTACTTC.

The genes are TRBV6-4 and TRBJ2-2; 16 nucleotides line up with TRBD2. J lost 4 bases, V lost 3 bases, and 11 bases had no gene match. CDR1 is MRHNA and CDR2 is SNTAGT in the germline V gene. The CDR3 spans 20 residues. In DNA, the CDR3 is TGTGCCAGCAGTGATTTACCCGGGACTAGCGGGGGGGTTGGCACCGGGGAGCTGTTTTTT. It is translated as CASSDLPGTSGGVGTGELFF.

V usage is TRBV5-6 and J usage is TRBJ2-3; no clear D gene. From germline, CDR1 is SGHDT and CDR2 YYEEEE. The germline V and J ends were trimmed by 0 bases and 2 bases, with 7 bases remaining between them. There are 14 residues in the CDR3. The CDR3 loop reads CASSLVAYTDTQYF. CDR3 sequence (DNA): TGTGCCAGCAGCTTGGTTGCGTACACAGATACGCAGTATTTT.

This CDR3 is CASSYGGGLLETQYF. DNA for the CDR3: TGTGCCAGCAGTTATGGAGGGGGACTACTAGAGACCCAGTACTTC. This chain connects TRBV6-5 to TRBJ2-5; perhaps TRBD2 as D (7 bases). Germline CDR1 is MNHEY and CDR2 is SVGAGI. The CDR3 runs to 15 residues. V was shortened by 3 bases and J by 4 bases, with 15 bases between the two germline ends.

The chain carries TRBV6-6 and TRBJ2-3; 8 bases are shared with TRBD2. CDR1 is MNHNY, CDR2 SVGAGI, per germline (reference sequence). The CDR3 is 19 residues long. With 6 bases clipped from V and 2 bases from J, the junction kept 19 bases outside the gene matches. Here the CDR3 DNA reads TGTGCCAGCAGCTCAGACGGGAGGGGTGGGGCTGTCGACACAGATACGCAGTATTTT. Its translation is CASSSDGRGGAVDTDTQYF.

The rearrangement links TRBV28 to TRBJ1-2; D is perhaps TRBD1 (5 bases). Germline loops: CDR1 MDHEN, CDR2 SYDVKM. The CDR3 spans 14 residues. V shed 1 base and J shed 8 bases, with 14 bases lying between them. The CDR3 DNA is TGTGCCAGCAGTTTATTCGGGGGAGGGGAAGGCTACACCTTC. It encodes CASSLFGGGEGYTF.

Remarks on this clone: The DNA is left out, because the CDR3 cannot be placed on it with certainty; the CDR3 is given as TCRdb lists it. This chain links TRBV7-9 with TRBJ1-3. Including both end residues, the CDR3 is 18 amino acids long. Germline values: CDR1 SEHNR, CDR2 FQNEAQ (reference sequence). Here the CDR3 reads CASILVRGTEIVRNTIYF.

CDR3 amino acids: CASSLRSGFTNTEAFF. Written as DNA, the CDR3 is TGCGCCAGCAGCTTGCGGTCAGGGTTCACGAACACTGAAGCTTTCTTT. This rearrangement joins TRBV5-1 to TRBJ1-1; D might be TRBD1 (5 bases). This CDR3 contains 16 residues. V lost 1 base and J 1 base, leaving 14 bases between the germline ends. Germline CDR1 is SGHRS and CDR2 is YFSETQ.

This clone was seen once. The chain recombines TRBV19 with TRBJ1-5; no firm D call. Germline V lookup: CDR1 LNHDA, CDR2 SQIVND (reference sequence). The CDR3 runs 14 residues. V was pared by 2 bases and J by 4 bases, with 9 bases between. The CDR3 region has the DNA TGTGCCAGTAGTATAAATGGCAGGAATCAGCCCCAGCATTTT. Translating gives CASSINGRNQPQHF. Using reference TRBV19 and TRBJ1-5 for the parts outside the CDR3, the full variable domain is DGGITQSPKYLFRKEGQNVTLSCEQNLNHDAMYWYRQDPGQGLRLIYYSQIVNDFQKGDIAEGYSVSREKKESFPLTVTSAQKNPTAFYLCASSINGRNQPQHFGDGTRLSIL.

This clone has only one observation. This chain joins TRBV3-1 (or the pseudogene TRBV3-2) and TRBJ1-3; a weak D match, TRBD1 (5 bases). Germline CDR1 LGHDT, CDR2 YNNKEL (reference sequence). V was cut by 3 bases and J by 8 bases, with 11 bases left in between. The CDR3 sequence is 13 residues long. The CDR3 here is CASSHWGRDTIYF. CDR3 in DNA: TGTGCCAGCAGCCATTGGGGCCGGGACACCATATATTTT.

This clone has only a few counts. This rearrangement joins TRBV10-3 to TRBJ1-1; no clear D. Germline V gene lookup returns CDR1 ENHRY and CDR2 SYGVKD. The CDR3 is made up of 13 amino acids. Deletions cut 6 bases from V and 4 bases from J, with 12 bases between. CDR3 amino acids: CAIRVQEGTEAFF. The CDR3 nucleotides are TGTGCCATCAGAGTCCAGGAGGGCACTGAAGCTTTCTTT.

The chain links TRBV28 to TRBJ1-1; 7 bases fit TRBD1. This CDR3 region has 16 residues. CDR1 and CDR2 from the germline V gene are MDHEN and SYDVKM. Losses at the gene ends were 6 bases for V and 0 bases for J; bases not matched to a gene: 10. The CDR3 DNA sequence: TGTGCCAGCAGGGTAATGGGACAGACCTTGAACACTGAAGCTTTCTTT. Translation: CASRVMGQTLNTEAFF.

This clone was seen once. V gene TRBV10-1 combines with J gene TRBJ2-1; TRBD2 agrees at 9 bases. Germline CDR1 and CDR2: WNHNN and SYGVQD (reference sequence). The junction had 10 bases not matched to a gene; V was cut back by 6 bases and J by 7 bases. The CDR3 runs 15 residues. CDR3 DNA: TGCGCCAGCAGGCGCGAGGGACTAGCTGATAATGAGCAGTTCTTC. Translating gives CASRREGLADNEQFF.

The rearrangement uses TRBV19 and TRBJ2-1; 9 bases fit TRBD1. Germline trimming cut 6 bases from V and 5 bases from J; bases unmatched to any gene: 5. The CDR3 has 14 residues. Germline V lookup: CDR1 LNHDA, CDR2 SQIVND (reference sequence). The CDR3 coding sequence is TGTGCCAGTAGCGACTGGGACAGGGACAATGAGCAGTTCTTC. Residues: CASSDWDRDNEQFF.

The V call is TRBV11-3, the J call TRBJ1-5; a possible D gene is TRBD1 (6 bases). The CDR3 loop spans 17 amino acids. Germline V gives CDR1 SGHNT, CDR2 YENEEA. V shed 5 bases and J shed 6 bases, with 23 bases lying between them. The CDR3 spells CASSTPDPGASSQPQHF. The CDR3 bases are TGTGCCAGCAGCACCCCAGACCCGGGGGCGTCGAGTCAGCCCCAGCATTTT.